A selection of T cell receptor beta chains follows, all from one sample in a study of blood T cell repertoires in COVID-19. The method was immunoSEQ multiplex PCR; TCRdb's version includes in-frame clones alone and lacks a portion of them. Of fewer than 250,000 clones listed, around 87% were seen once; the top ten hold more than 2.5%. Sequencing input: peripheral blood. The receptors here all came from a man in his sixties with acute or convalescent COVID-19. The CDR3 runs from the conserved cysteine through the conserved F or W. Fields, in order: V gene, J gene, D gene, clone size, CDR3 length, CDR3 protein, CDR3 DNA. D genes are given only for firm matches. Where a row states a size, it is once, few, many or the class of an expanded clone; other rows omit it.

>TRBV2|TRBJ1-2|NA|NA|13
CASSEYRNYGYTF
TGTGCCAGCAGTGAGTACAGGAACTATGGCTACACCTTC
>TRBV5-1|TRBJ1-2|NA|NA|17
CASSLGPSTPTNYGYTF
TGCGCCAGCAGCTTGGGCCCGTCGACACCTACCAACTATGGCTACACCTTC
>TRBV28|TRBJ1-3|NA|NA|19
CASSLMAGAAVLSGNTIYF
TGTGCCAGCAGTTTAATGGCAGGGGCCGCCGTACTCTCTGGAAACACCATATATTTT
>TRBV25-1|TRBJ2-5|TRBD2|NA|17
CASSEGTSGGSAETQYF
TGTGCCAGCAGTGAAGGGACTAGCGGGGGATCGGCAGAGACCCAGTACTTC
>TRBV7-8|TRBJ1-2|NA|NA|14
CATRVGTRGYGYTF
TGTGCCACCAGAGTGGGCACCCGGGGCTATGGCTACACCTTC
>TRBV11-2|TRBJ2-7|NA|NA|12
CASSLWSAEQYF
TGTGCCAGCAGCTTATGGAGTGCCGAGCAGTACTTC
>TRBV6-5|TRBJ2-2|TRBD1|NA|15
CASRRGDRGTGELFF
TGTGCCAGCCGAAGGGGGGACAGGGGGACCGGGGAGCTGTTTTTT
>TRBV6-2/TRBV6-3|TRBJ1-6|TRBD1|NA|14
CASSYPGQGSPLHF
TGTGCCAGCAGTTACCCGGGACAGGGGTCACCCCTCCACTTT
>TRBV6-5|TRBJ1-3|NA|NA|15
CASRIGQNSGNTIYF
TGTGCCAGCAGAATAGGACAAAACTCTGGAAACACCATATATTTT
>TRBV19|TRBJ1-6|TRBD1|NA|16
CASSMAGTGIYSPLHF
TGTGCCAGTAGTATGGCCGGGACAGGGATTTATTCACCCCTCCACTTT
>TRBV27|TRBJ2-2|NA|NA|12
CASTPGSGELFF
TGTGCCAGCACCCCGGGGTCCGGGGAGCTGTTTTTT
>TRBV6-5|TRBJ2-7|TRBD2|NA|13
CASSRGETYEQYF
TGTGCCAGCAGTCGGGGGGAGACCTACGAGCAGTACTTC
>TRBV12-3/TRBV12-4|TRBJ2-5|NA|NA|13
CASSSLTQETQYF
TGTGCCAGCAGTTCCTTGACTCAAGAGACCCAGTACTTC
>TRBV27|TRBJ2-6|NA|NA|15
CASSSAGAGANVLTF
TGTGCCAGCAGTTCAGCAGGGGCTGGGGCCAACGTCCTGACTTTC
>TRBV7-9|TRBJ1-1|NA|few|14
CASSLDYSKVKAFF
TGTGCCAGCAGCCTGGACTATTCGAAGGTTAAAGCTTTCTTT
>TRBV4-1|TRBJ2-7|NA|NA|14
CASSQAELVAEQYF
TGCGCCAGCAGCCAGGCAGAACTAGTTGCCGAGCAGTACTTC
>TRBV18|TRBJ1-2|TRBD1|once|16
CASSPTGGRSNYGYTF
TGTGCCAGCTCACCGACAGGGGGAAGATCTAACTATGGCTACACCTTC
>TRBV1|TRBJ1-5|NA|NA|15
CTSSRYRVLSQPQHF
TGCACCAGCAGCCGCTACAGGGTTTTGAGTCAGCCCCAGCATTTT
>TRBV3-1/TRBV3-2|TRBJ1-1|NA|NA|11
CASRGGDEAFF
TGTGCCAGCCGCGGGGGGGATGAAGCTTTCTTT
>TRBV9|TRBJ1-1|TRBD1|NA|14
CASSDRGVDAEAFF
TGTGCCAGCAGCGACAGGGGGGTTGATGCTGAAGCTTTCTTT
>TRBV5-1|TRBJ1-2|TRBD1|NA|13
CASSPDRGGGYTF
TGCGCCAGCAGCCCGGACAGGGGAGGCGGCTACACCTTC
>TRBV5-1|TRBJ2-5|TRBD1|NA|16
CASSPSRTGRGETQYF
TGCGCCAGCAGCCCGAGCCGGACAGGGCGGGGAGAGACCCAGTACTTC
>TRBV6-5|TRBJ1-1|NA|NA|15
CASSYSNRRNTEAFF
TGTGCCAGCAGTTACTCGAACAGGCGGAACACTGAAGCTTTCTTT
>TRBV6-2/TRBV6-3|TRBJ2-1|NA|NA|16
CASSDPFLRDGNEQFF
TGTGCCAGCAGTGACCCCTTTCTGCGGGATGGCAATGAGCAGTTCTTC
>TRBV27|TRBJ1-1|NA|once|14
CASSLQGRNTEAFF
TGTGCCAGCAGCCTACAGGGTCGGAACACTGAAGCTTTCTTT
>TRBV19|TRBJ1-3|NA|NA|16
CASSIDPGNSGNTIYF
TGTGCCAGTAGTATAGATCCGGGGAACTCTGGAAACACCATATATTTT
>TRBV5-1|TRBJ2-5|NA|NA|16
CASRPDGTLSGETQYF
TGCGCCAGCAGGCCCGACGGGACACTGTCCGGGGAGACCCAGTACTTC
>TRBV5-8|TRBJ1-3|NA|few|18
CASSASRDTTWGGNTIYF
TGTGCCAGCAGCGCAAGCCGGGACACCACTTGGGGAGGAAACACCATATATTTT
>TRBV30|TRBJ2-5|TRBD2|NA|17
CAWSVGVALAGGETQYF
TGTGCCTGGAGTGTAGGGGTGGCACTAGCGGGGGGAGAGACCCAGTACTTC
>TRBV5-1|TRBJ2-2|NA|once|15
CASSLGQGGTGELFF
TGCGCCAGCAGCTTGGGGCAGGGAGGCACCGGGGAGCTGTTTTTT
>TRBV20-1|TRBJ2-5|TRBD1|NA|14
CSASPTGGVETQYF
TGCAGTGCTAGTCCGACAGGGGGCGTAGAGACCCAGTACTTC
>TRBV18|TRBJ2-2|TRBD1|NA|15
CASSPRTGDTGELFF
TGTGCCAGCTCCCCGCGGACAGGGGACACCGGGGAGCTGTTTTTT
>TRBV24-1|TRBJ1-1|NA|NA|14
CATSDGGVGTEAFF
TGTGCCACCAGTGACGGGGGGGTGGGCACTGAAGCTTTCTTT
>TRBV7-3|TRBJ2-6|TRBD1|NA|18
CASSPRDRGTSGANVLTF
TGTGCCAGCAGCCCCCGGGACAGGGGGACGTCAGGGGCCAACGTCCTGACTTTC
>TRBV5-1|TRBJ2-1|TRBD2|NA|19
CASSLGTSGVRSSYNEQFF
TGCGCCAGCAGCCTGGGGACTAGCGGGGTGCGTAGCTCCTACAATGAGCAGTTCTTC
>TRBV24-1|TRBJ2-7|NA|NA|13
CATMGGNSYEQYF
TGTGCCACCATGGGGGGAAACTCCTACGAGCAGTACTTC
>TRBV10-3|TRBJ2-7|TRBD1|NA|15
CAISGGQGSTYEQYF
TGTGCCATCAGTGGGGGACAGGGAAGCACCTACGAGCAGTACTTC
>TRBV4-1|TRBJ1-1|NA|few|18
CASSQDPRSGGVRTEAFF
TGCGCCAGCAGCCAAGACCCTAGATCCGGAGGGGTACGGACTGAAGCTTTCTTT
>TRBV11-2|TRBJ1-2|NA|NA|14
CASSREMTGYGYTF
TGTGCCAGCAGCCGCGAAATGACAGGCTATGGCTACACCTTC
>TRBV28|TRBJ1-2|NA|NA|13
CASSSHRNYGYTF
TGTGCCAGCAGTTCCCACAGGAACTATGGCTACACCTTC
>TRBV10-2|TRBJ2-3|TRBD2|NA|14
CASAASGVTDTQYF
TGCGCCAGCGCAGCTAGCGGGGTCACAGATACGCAGTATTTT
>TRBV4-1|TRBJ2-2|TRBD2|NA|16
CASSHARLATTGELFF
TGCGCCAGCAGCCATGCTAGACTAGCGACCACCGGGGAGCTGTTTTTT
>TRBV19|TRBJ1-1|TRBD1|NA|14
CASSTRPGQHEAFF
TGTGCCAGTAGTACTCGGCCGGGACAGCATGAAGCTTTCTTT
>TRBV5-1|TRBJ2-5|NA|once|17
CASSFFLGGSKGETQYF
TGCGCCAGCAGCTTTTTTTTGGGGGGTTCCAAGGGGGAGACCCAGTACTTC
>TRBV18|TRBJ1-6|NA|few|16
CASSPLQGGGDSPLHF
TGTGCCAGCTCACCATTACAGGGAGGGGGGGATTCACCCCTCCACTTT
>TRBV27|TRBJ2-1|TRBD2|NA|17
CASSLSPRTSAAGEQFF
TGTGCCAGCAGTTTATCGCCCCGGACTAGCGCAGCAGGTGAGCAGTTCTTC
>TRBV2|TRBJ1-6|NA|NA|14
CASRASSYNSPLHF
TGTGCCAGCAGGGCCAGCTCCTATAATTCACCCCTCCACTTT
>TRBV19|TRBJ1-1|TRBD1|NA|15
CASSPQTGLNTEAFF
TGTGCCAGTAGCCCCCAGACAGGGCTGAACACTGAAGCTTTCTTT
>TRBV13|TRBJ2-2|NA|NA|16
CASTPGGYDRPGELFF
TGTGCCAGCACTCCAGGGGGGTACGACCGCCCCGGGGAGCTGTTTTTT
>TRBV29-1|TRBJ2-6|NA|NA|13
CSVVGVGANVLTF
TGCAGCGTTGTAGGGGTTGGGGCCAACGTCCTGACTTTC
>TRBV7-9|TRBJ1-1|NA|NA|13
CASSLDRNTEAFF
TGTGCCAGCAGCTTAGACAGGAACACTGAAGCTTTCTTT
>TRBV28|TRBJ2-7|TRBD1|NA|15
CASSLSRGQPYEQYF
TGTGCCAGCAGTTTATCCAGGGGGCAGCCGTACGAGCAGTACTTC
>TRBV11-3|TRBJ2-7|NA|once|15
CASSPGRGNSYEQYF
TGTGCCAGCAGCCCAGGAAGGGGGAACTCCTACGAGCAGTACTTC
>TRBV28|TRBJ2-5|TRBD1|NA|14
CASRRSQGGETQYF
TGTGCCAGCAGACGATCACAGGGGGGAGAGACCCAGTACTTC
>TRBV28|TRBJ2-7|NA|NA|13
CASRAGYTYEQYF
TGTGCCAGCAGGGCAGGTTACACCTACGAGCAGTACTTC
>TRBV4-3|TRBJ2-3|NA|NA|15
CASSQDLGVTDTQYF
TGCGCCAGCAGCCAAGATCTCGGAGTAACAGATACGCAGTATTTT
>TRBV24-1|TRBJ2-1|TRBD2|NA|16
CATSESSGGIYNEQFF
TGTGCCACCAGTGAGTCTAGCGGGGGAATCTACAATGAGCAGTTCTTC
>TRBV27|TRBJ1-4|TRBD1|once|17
CASSSLWQGASNEKLFF
TGTGCCAGCAGTTCCCTATGGCAGGGGGCATCTAATGAAAAACTGTTTTTT